These T cell receptor beta chains were read from a single sample in a study of CD8 T cells in ankylosing spondylitis. Each CDR3 protein gets one entry after TCRdb re-called the 5' RACE reads with MiXCR. The sample lists roughly 130,000 distinct CDR3 sequences; approximately 8.4% were seen once. The sample consisted of synovial fluid, either unsorted or a sorted T cell fraction (not recorded which). These receptors all stem from a male donor with ankylosing spondylitis. Each CDR3 is given with its conserved first and last residue. D genes are given only for firm matches. Clone size, where shown, is once, few, many, or a class for clones that have expanded.

j_gene: TRBJ2-3
d_gene: TRBD1
abundance: many
v_gene: TRBV5-1
CDR3aa: CASIRGGSTDTQYF
CDR3nt: TGCGCCAGCATCAGAGGGGGCAGCACAGATACGCAGTATTTT

j_gene: TRBJ2-5
d_gene: NA
abundance: many
v_gene: TRBV2
CDR3aa: CASSEQKETQYF
CDR3nt: TGTGCCAGCAGTGAACAGAAAGAGACCCAGTACTTC

j_gene: TRBJ2-1
d_gene: NA
abundance: many
v_gene: TRBV5-1
CDR3aa: CASSPGRLNEQFF
CDR3nt: TGCGCCAGCAGCCCGGGACGGTTAAATGAGCAGTTCTTC

j_gene: TRBJ1-4
d_gene: TRBD1
abundance: NA
v_gene: TRBV4-2
CDR3aa: CASSQDSGTGTEKLFF
CDR3nt: TGTGCCAGCAGCCAGGATTCCGGGACAGGGACTGAAAAACTGTTTTTT

j_gene: TRBJ2-5
d_gene: TRBD1
abundance: many
v_gene: TRBV30
CDR3aa: CAWGGTGQETQYF
CDR3nt: TGTGCCTGGGGAGGGACAGGGCAAGAGACCCAGTACTTC

j_gene: TRBJ2-3
d_gene: NA
abundance: many
v_gene: TRBV24-1
CDR3aa: CATSDLHFGGTDTQYF
CDR3nt: TGTGCCACCAGTGATCTACACTTCGGGGGCACAGATACGCAGTATTTT

j_gene: TRBJ2-1
d_gene: NA
abundance: few
v_gene: TRBV20-1
CDR3aa: CSARGSLSYNEQFF
CDR3nt: TGCAGTGCTAGGGGAAGTCTCTCCTACAATGAGCAGTTCTTC

j_gene: TRBJ2-3
d_gene: TRBD2
abundance: many
v_gene: TRBV20-1
CDR3aa: CSAEGLAGANTDTQYF
CDR3nt: TGCAGTGCGGAAGGACTAGCGGGGGCCAACACAGATACGCAGTATTTT

j_gene: TRBJ2-1
d_gene: TRBD2
abundance: many
v_gene: TRBV11-2
CDR3aa: CASSLSLGLAVNEQFF
CDR3nt: TGTGCCAGCAGCTTGTCCCTAGGACTAGCGGTTAATGAGCAGTTCTTC

j_gene: TRBJ1-1
d_gene: NA
abundance: many
v_gene: TRBV7-2
CDR3aa: CASSLIRETEAFF
CDR3nt: TGTGCCAGCAGCCTCATAAGAGAAACTGAAGCTTTCTTT

j_gene: TRBJ2-1
d_gene: NA
abundance: NA
v_gene: TRBV2
CDR3aa: CASSESQFTQFF
CDR3nt: TGTGCCAGCAGTGAAAGTCAGTTTACGCAGTTCTTC

j_gene: TRBJ1-2
d_gene: NA
abundance: NA
v_gene: TRBV24-1
CDR3aa: CATSDPGYDGYTF
CDR3nt: TGTGCCACCAGTGATCCCGGGTATGATGGCTACACCTTC

j_gene: TRBJ2-7
d_gene: NA
abundance: many
v_gene: TRBV29-1
CDR3aa: CSVDQGSSYEQYF
CDR3nt: TGCAGCGTTGACCAGGGGAGCTCCTACGAGCAGTACTTC

j_gene: TRBJ2-3
d_gene: NA
abundance: NA
v_gene: TRBV20-1
CDR3aa: CSAELAPFPDTQYF
CDR3nt: TGCAGTGCGGAACTAGCCCCCTTCCCAGATACGCAGTATTTT

j_gene: TRBJ1-1
d_gene: NA
abundance: many
v_gene: TRBV2
CDR3aa: CASTLEGTGEAFF
CDR3nt: TGTGCCAGCACTCTGGAGGGTACAGGGGAAGCTTTCTTT

j_gene: TRBJ1-4
d_gene: NA
abundance: few
v_gene: TRBV4-3
CDR3aa: CASSQGSGRGNEKLFF
CDR3nt: TGCGCCAGCAGCCAAGGTAGCGGTCGGGGTAATGAAAAACTGTTTTTT

j_gene: TRBJ2-2
d_gene: NA
abundance: many
v_gene: TRBV5-1
CDR3aa: CASSLEGYRNTGELFF
CDR3nt: TGCGCCAGCAGCTTGGAGGGGTATAGGAACACCGGGGAGCTGTTTTTT

j_gene: TRBJ2-7
d_gene: NA
abundance: NA
v_gene: TRBV28
CDR3aa: CASGKAGHSYEQYF
CDR3nt: TGTGCCAGCGGAAAAGCGGGACACTCCTACGAGCAGTACTTC

j_gene: TRBJ2-2
d_gene: TRBD1
abundance: few
v_gene: TRBV19
CDR3aa: CASSPTGWTGELFF
CDR3nt: TGTGCCAGTAGTCCGACAGGGTGGACCGGGGAGCTGTTTTTT

j_gene: TRBJ1-1
d_gene: NA
abundance: few
v_gene: TRBV5-6
CDR3aa: CASSPLTDGDTEAFF
CDR3nt: TGTGCCAGCAGCCCTCTTACGGACGGAGACACTGAAGCTTTCTTT

j_gene: TRBJ1-1
d_gene: NA
abundance: many
v_gene: TRBV6-1
CDR3aa: CASSGEAVRAFF
CDR3nt: TGTGCCAGCAGTGGGGAGGCCGTGCGGGCTTTCTTT

j_gene: TRBJ2-7
d_gene: TRBD2
abundance: many
v_gene: TRBV15
CDR3aa: CATSRGTSGKYEQYF
CDR3nt: TGTGCCACCAGCCGAGGGACTAGCGGGAAATACGAGCAGTACTTC

j_gene: TRBJ1-2
d_gene: NA
abundance: NA
v_gene: TRBV5-1
CDR3aa: CASSLGSALGYTF
CDR3nt: TGCGCCAGCAGCTTGGGTTCGGCCTTAGGCTACACCTTC

j_gene: TRBJ2-5
d_gene: NA
abundance: few
v_gene: TRBV7-9
CDR3aa: CASGGVNQETQYF
CDR3nt: TGTGCCAGTGGGGGCGTGAACCAAGAGACCCAGTACTTC

j_gene: TRBJ2-5
d_gene: TRBD1
abundance: many
v_gene: TRBV6-2/TRBV6-3
CDR3aa: CASGDRSQETQYF
CDR3nt: TGTGCCAGCGGGGACAGGTCGCAGGAGACCCAGTACTTC

j_gene: TRBJ2-3
d_gene: TRBD2
abundance: many
v_gene: TRBV4-2
CDR3aa: CASSQGLAGGRTDTQYF
CDR3nt: TGTGCCAGCAGCCAGGGACTAGCGGGAGGCCGCACAGATACGCAGTATTTT

j_gene: TRBJ2-1
d_gene: NA
abundance: few
v_gene: TRBV20-1
CDR3aa: CSARVSGSEQFF
CDR3nt: TGCAGTGCTAGAGTGAGTGGTTCTGAGCAGTTCTTC

j_gene: TRBJ2-7
d_gene: NA
abundance: many
v_gene: TRBV20-1
CDR3aa: CSARGWGGRSYEQYF
CDR3nt: TGCAGTGCTAGAGGGTGGGGCGGGCGCTCCTACGAGCAGTACTTC

j_gene: TRBJ1-5
d_gene: NA
abundance: few
v_gene: TRBV11-2
CDR3aa: CASSLESGGNQPQHF
CDR3nt: TGTGCCAGCAGCTTAGAGTCGGGGGGCAATCAGCCCCAGCATTTT

j_gene: TRBJ2-2
d_gene: NA
abundance: NA
v_gene: TRBV6-1
CDR3aa: CASRSLRGGDTGELFF
CDR3nt: TGTGCCAGCAGATCTCTCAGGGGAGGGGACACCGGGGAGCTGTTTTTT

j_gene: TRBJ2-1
d_gene: NA
abundance: few
v_gene: TRBV4-2
CDR3aa: CASSQDGSYNEQFF
CDR3nt: TGTGCCAGCAGCCAAGATGGGTCTTACAATGAGCAGTTCTTC

j_gene: TRBJ1-4
d_gene: NA
abundance: few
v_gene: TRBV15
CDR3aa: CATSRVRGEKLFF
CDR3nt: TGTGCCACCAGCAGAGTGCGGGGCGAAAAACTGTTTTTT

j_gene: TRBJ2-7
d_gene: TRBD2
abundance: few
v_gene: TRBV20-1
CDR3aa: CSAGRGTSEGYEQYF
CDR3nt: TGCAGTGCCGGCCGGGGGACTAGCGAGGGCTACGAGCAGTACTTC

j_gene: TRBJ1-3
d_gene: NA
abundance: many
v_gene: TRBV7-2
CDR3aa: CASSSGPGNTIYF
CDR3nt: TGTGCCAGCAGCTCCGGCCCTGGAAACACCATATATTTT

j_gene: TRBJ1-6
d_gene: NA
abundance: many
v_gene: TRBV27
CDR3aa: CASALSSYNSPLHF
CDR3nt: TGTGCCAGCGCCTTAAGCTCCTATAATTCACCCCTCCACTTT

j_gene: TRBJ2-1
d_gene: NA
abundance: many
v_gene: TRBV11-2
CDR3aa: CASSLPSSNEQFF
CDR3nt: TGTGCCAGCAGCTTACCATCCAGCAATGAGCAGTTCTTC

j_gene: TRBJ2-6
d_gene: NA
abundance: many
v_gene: TRBV29-1
CDR3aa: CSVAEGSGANVLTF
CDR3nt: TGCAGCGTTGCAGAAGGCTCTGGGGCCAACGTCCTGACTTTC

j_gene: TRBJ2-2
d_gene: NA
abundance: many
v_gene: TRBV5-6
CDR3aa: CASSPRRLTINTGELFF
CDR3nt: TGTGCCAGCAGCCCCAGACGGTTGACAATAAACACCGGGGAGCTGTTTTTT

j_gene: TRBJ2-1
d_gene: NA
abundance: medium-sized
v_gene: TRBV10-3
CDR3aa: CATLEFHLGNEQFF
CDR3nt: TGTGCCACTTTAGAGTTTCACTTGGGAAATGAGCAGTTCTTC

j_gene: TRBJ2-7
d_gene: TRBD2
abundance: many
v_gene: TRBV20-1
CDR3aa: CSAFEWRGDEQYF
CDR3nt: TGCAGTGCTTTCGAATGGCGGGGGGACGAGCAGTACTTC

j_gene: TRBJ1-2
d_gene: NA
abundance: NA
v_gene: TRBV24-1
CDR3aa: CATSERGANYGYTF
CDR3nt: TGTGCCACCAGTGAGAGGGGCGCTAACTATGGCTACACCTTC

j_gene: TRBJ2-7
d_gene: TRBD2
abundance: few
v_gene: TRBV5-4
CDR3aa: CATRGPGTSGYEQYF
CDR3nt: TGTGCCACCAGAGGTCCCGGGACTAGCGGCTACGAGCAGTACTTC

j_gene: TRBJ2-2
d_gene: TRBD1
abundance: few
v_gene: TRBV6-1
CDR3aa: CASRGTVSSANTGELFF
CDR3nt: TGTGCCAGCAGGGGGACAGTGTCGTCCGCGAACACCGGGGAGCTGTTTTTT

j_gene: TRBJ2-7
d_gene: TRBD1
abundance: many
v_gene: TRBV29-1
CDR3aa: CSVYNRGTYEQYF
CDR3nt: TGCAGCGTTTACAACAGGGGGACCTACGAGCAGTACTTC

j_gene: TRBJ2-3
d_gene: NA
abundance: NA
v_gene: TRBV28
CDR3aa: CASSIRGLSTDTQYF
CDR3nt: TGTGCCAGCAGCATTCGAGGCCTCAGCACAGATACGCAGTATTTT

j_gene: TRBJ1-5
d_gene: NA
abundance: many
v_gene: TRBV2
CDR3aa: CASSPQSNQPQHF
CDR3nt: TGTGCCAGCAGCCCCCAGTCTAATCAGCCCCAGCATTTT

j_gene: TRBJ1-4
d_gene: TRBD1
abundance: many
v_gene: TRBV7-9
CDR3aa: CASSYGQGPNEKLFF
CDR3nt: TGTGCCAGCAGTTACGGACAGGGGCCTAATGAAAAACTGTTTTTT